The present T cell receptor beta chain was sequenced within a study of blood T cells in healthy people across ages. Regarding the study as a whole: No one knew whether donors had CMV, which possibly confounded expanded clonotype changes.

Of note for this clonotype: Antigen: not known.

Alongside a J-beta primer mix, a sample-barcoded 5' primer served in a second PCR lasting roughly 6 to 12 cycles. A template-switch adaptor containing 12 random nucleotides labeled each cDNA molecule. Samples each returned at least 3 million CDR3-containing paired-end reads. One entry per CDR3 protein results from TCRdb running MiXCR on the 5' RACE reads. The sample records about a million distinct CDR3 sequences, 40% to 60% being singletons. This CDR3 is built from 14 residues. The V gene lost 6 bases and the J gene lost 0 bases, with 9 bases spanning the gap. Source material: blood. The clonotype originates from a man aged 30 to 39 in good health. The gene calls are TRBV12-3 or TRBV12-4 and TRBJ1-5; D possibly corresponds to TRBD1 (6 bases). CDR3 nucleotide sequence: TGTGCCAGCAGACAGGGACTTAGCAATCAGCCCCAGCATTTT. Amino acids: CASRQGLSNQPQHF.